Below, 3 T cell receptor beta chains from the same sample are listed, as sequenced in a study of cytomegalovirus exposure and HLA in healthy donors. PCR used 60 Vbeta primers and 13 Jbeta primers. Clones were sequenced by immunoSEQ multiplex PCR, and TCRdb holds only the in-frame ones, with some missing. The sample carries 110,000 to 150,000 clones, approximately 71% recorded once. Sequencing was performed on PBMCs. These TCRs come from a woman aged 50 to 60 in good health and CMV-seronegative.

The rearrangement joins TRBV5-4 to TRBJ2-3; no clear D. The CDR3 consists of 14 residues. In germline, CDR1 is SGHNT, CDR2 YYREEE (reference sequence). V lost 1 base, J lost 0 bases, and 6 bases lay in between. CDR3 sequence reads: CASSLSRSTDTQYF. The DNA of the CDR3 is TGTGCCAGCAGCTTGTCCCGGAGCACAGATACGCAGTATTTT.

The chain employs TRBV5-1 and TRBJ1-2, with a tentative D call TRBD1 (6 bases). The CDR3 runs to 15 residues. The germline CDR1 and CDR2 sequences are SGHRS and YFSETQ. With 0 bases removed from V and 4 bases from J, the gap between germline ends came to 13 bases. In DNA, the CDR3 is TGCGCCAGCAGCTTGGGGCAGGGGCTTACCTATGGCTACACCTTC. Protein: CASSLGQGLTYGYTF.

The rearrangement joins TRBV19 to TRBJ1-2; D remains ambiguous. The CDR3 runs 14 residues. Germline V gives CDR1 LNHDA, CDR2 SQIVND (reference sequence). V was trimmed by 1 base and J by 5 bases, leaving 11 bases between them. CDR3 in amino acids: CASSIVAGSYGYTF. The CDR3 DNA reads TGTGCCAGTAGTATAGTTGCGGGTAGTTATGGCTACACCTTC.